The present entry profiles one TCR beta chain with its context. Its target is not known. Each subset's genomic DNA was shared equally among a number of immunoSEQ plates. Sequenced by immunoSEQ multiplex PCR; TCRdb stores in-frame clones only, minus some. The repertoire holds some 2.3 million clones, with 85% to 95% as singletons. This record belongs to a study of shared clonotypes between healthy human individuals. Study in general: With ages of 18 to 49, the donors were two women and a few men.

V lost 0 bases, J lost 3 bases, and 9 bases lay in between. The CDR3 spans 14 residues. Looked up from germline, CDR1 is SGHDN and CDR2 is FVKESK. The study separated CD4+ cells into CD45RA+ naive and CD45RA-negative memory subsets. Study results and caveats: Measured sharing among donors was expected to vary with sequencing depth.

V and J are TRBV14 and TRBJ2-7; possible D gene TRBD1, 5 bases. This receptor was identified in a man aged 18 to 30 in good health. Some clones in this sample may be carry-over from other donors' samples. Material for sequencing was naive CD4+ T cells from PBMCs. Documented subset: CD45RA+ positively selected. Here the CDR3 DNA reads TGTGCCAGCAGCCAAGATTGGGGCAGCTACGAGCAGTACTTC. Translating gives CASSQDWGSYEQYF.